This TCR beta chain appears in the sequencing data of a study of neurological immune-mediated disorders. Germline CDR1 and CDR2: DFQATT and SNEGSKA (reference sequence). CDR3 size: 15 residues. The V gene end was trimmed by 4 bases and the J gene end by 1 base; junction bases not matched to a gene: 4. This clonotype has a count of ten or more. TCRdb re-derived calls from the 5' RACE reads in MiXCR, one entry per CDR3 protein. Of more than 25,000 distinct CDR3 sequences listed, around an eighth were seen once; the top ten hold about 5.3%. This sequence was found in a woman aged 55-70 years in good health. Sequencing was done on a sample of PBMCs. The chain links TRBV20-1 to TRBJ2-5, with 12 bases that match TRBD2. CDR3 in DNA: TGCAGTGCTACCCCTAGCGGGGGGGCCCAAGAGACCCAGTACTTC. It specifies CSATPSGGAQETQYF.